Below, 4 T cell receptor beta chains from the same sample are listed, as sequenced in a study of T cell changes during pregnancy in multiple sclerosis. Clones were sequenced by immunoSEQ multiplex PCR, and TCRdb holds only the in-frame ones, with some missing. Of around 44,000 clones listed, 92% are singletons. Sequenced: peripheral blood. These receptors were collected from a female donor with multiple sclerosis, enrolled in a pregnancy study.

The chain combines TRBV7-3 with TRBJ2-1; possibly TRBD1 for D (6 bases). The CDR3 has 14 residues. The germline CDR1 and CDR2 sequences are SGHTA and FQGTGA. Trimming cost V 4 bases and J 8 bases, with 15 bases left between them. The CDR3 protein is CASSSQGFRDEQFF. The CDR3 DNA follows: TGTGCCAGCAGCTCACAGGGCTTCCGGGATGAGCAGTTCTTC. Looking up the rest from reference TRBV7-3 and TRBJ2-1 gives the full variable domain: GAGVSQTPSNKVTEKGKYVELRCDPISGHTALYWYRQSLGQGPEFLIYFQGTGAADDSGLPNDRFFAVRPEGSVSTLKIQRTERGDSAVYLCASSSQGFRDEQFFGPGTRLTVL.

The V and J genes are TRBV5-1 and TRBJ1-1; D is unresolved. V gave up 9 bases and J gave up 0 bases, with 21 bases separating them. In germline, CDR1 is SGHRS, CDR2 YFSETQ. The CDR3 length is 16 residues. DNA of the CDR3: TGCGCCACCACCCCGGAGGCGTTTCGGCTGAACACTGAAGCTTTCTTT. The encoded protein is CATTPEAFRLNTEAFF.

This chain connects TRBV6-5 to TRBJ2-1, with 12 bases identical to TRBD2. Germline CDR1 is MNHEY and CDR2 is SVGAGI. The CDR3 sequence is 13 residues long. V shed 8 bases and J 13 bases; nucleotides not matched to a gene: 9. The CDR3 coding sequence is TGTGCCAGCTGGCCTCGGACTAGCGGGGTACAGTTCTTC. Its translation is CASWPRTSGVQFF.

The CDR3 nucleotides are TGTGCCAGTAACAGGGGCCATGGCTACACCTTC. Its protein is CASNRGHGYTF. The genes are TRBV19 and TRBJ1-2; the match to TRBD1 covers 7 bases. Trimming at V came to 7 bases and at J to 6 bases, leaving 2 bases not matched to a gene. Germline V gene data show CDR1 as LNHDA and CDR2 as SQIVND (reference sequence). CDR3 length: 11 residues.